This is a list of T cell receptor beta chains from one sample in a study of T cells in Graves' hyperthyroidism and ophthalmopathy. TCRdb re-called the multiplex PCR reads with MiXCR, one entry per CDR3 protein. The table records about 720,000 distinct CDR3 sequences, roughly 17% of them present only once. Material for sequencing was blood. These receptors were taken from a young man with Graves' hyperthyroidism. CDR3s include the opening cysteine and the closing phenylalanine or tryptophan. The D gene is left open where the match is weak. Size tells how often a clone was seen (once, few, many) or the class of an expanded clone, and some rows leave it out.

DNA,CDR3,D,J,V,size
TGCAGTGCTACCGACAGCCTTAGCAATCAGCCCCAGCATTTT,CSATDSLSNQPQHF,.,TRBJ1-5,TRBV20-1,.
TGCAGTGCTAGAGATGGATGGGGCACAGATACGCAGTATTTT,CSARDGWGTDTQYF,.,TRBJ2-3,TRBV20-1,few
TGTGCCAGCAGCCAGACTGTCGCGGGCACTGAAGCTTTCTTT,CASSQTVAGTEAFF,.,TRBJ1-1,TRBV3-1,many
TGTGCCAGCAGCCCAACGATACAGCTTAACTATGGCTACACCTTC,CASSPTIQLNYGYTF,.,TRBJ1-2,TRBV28,.
TGCAGTGCTGGTCCGACTACAGGGCCCGAGCAGTACTTC,CSAGPTTGPEQYF,.,TRBJ2-7,TRBV20-1,many
TGTGCCAGCAGTTTGGCCAGGACCTACGAGCAGTACTTC,CASSLARTYEQYF,.,TRBJ2-7,TRBV12-3/TRBV12-4,many
TGTGCCAGCAGCTTCCGGCTCAATGAGCAGTTCTTC,CASSFRLNEQFF,.,TRBJ2-1,TRBV11-2,many
TGTGCCATCAGTGAGAGGGAGGAAGAAGCTTTCTTT,CAISEREEEAFF,.,TRBJ1-1,TRBV10-3,few
TGCAGTGCTAGATGGTCTTTGGCTCAGACCCAGTACTTC,CSARWSLAQTQYF,.,TRBJ2-5,TRBV20-1,.
TGTGCCAGCAGCCCACAGGTGAACACTGAAGCTTTCTTT,CASSPQVNTEAFF,.,TRBJ1-1,TRBV18,many
TGTGCCAGCAGCTTAGTCTCGCTAGCGGGAGGGCCCGGGGAGCTGTTTTTT,CASSLVSLAGGPGELFF,TRBD2,TRBJ2-2,TRBV7-8,many
TGTGCCTGGGAGCGGGATGGAACCGGGGAGCTGTTTTTT,CAWERDGTGELFF,TRBD2,TRBJ2-2,TRBV30,many
TGCGCCAGCAGCGTTCGACTAGCGGGGGGGGAAGAGACCCAGTACTTC,CASSVRLAGGEETQYF,TRBD2,TRBJ2-5,TRBV4-1,few
TGTGCCAGCAGTTTATCCGGACTAGCGGGAGGTTCCTACAATGAGCAGTTCTTC,CASSLSGLAGGSYNEQFF,TRBD2,TRBJ2-1,TRBV28,many
TGTGCCACCAGTGACCCGGGACAGGGAGACGAAAAACTGTTTTTT,CATSDPGQGDEKLFF,TRBD1,TRBJ1-4,TRBV24-1,.
TGCGCCAGCAGCATGGGCGGAGGGCCGGGAGAGACCCAGTACTTC,CASSMGGGPGETQYF,.,TRBJ2-5,TRBV4-3,few
TGTGCCAGCAGCTTAGCGGGAGTAAGGGTTGCAACTAATGAAAAACTGTTTTTT,CASSLAGVRVATNEKLFF,.,TRBJ1-4,TRBV7-2,few
TGTGCCAGCAGCTTCGAGTACTACGAGCAGTACTTC,CASSFEYYEQYF,.,TRBJ2-7,TRBV7-9,many